Listed below are T cell receptor beta chains from one sample, sequenced in a study of CD8 T cells in ankylosing spondylitis. TCRdb used MiXCR to reprocess the 5' RACE reads, holding one entry per CDR3 protein. The sample carries over 400,000 distinct CDR3 sequences, 25% to 30% recorded once. Sample: blood, either unsorted or a sorted T cell fraction (not recorded which). These receptors were collected from a male donor with ankylosing spondylitis. The CDR3 runs from the conserved cysteine through the conserved F or W. A D gene is named only where the DNA matches it firmly. The listing skips clone size in some rows; elsewhere it reads once, few, many or a size class.

CDR3: CAISDGAGLDEKLFF
DNA: TGTGCCATCAGTGATGGGGCAGGGCTGGATGAAAAACTGTTTTTT
D: NA
J: TRBJ1-4
size: NA
V: TRBV10-3

CDR3: CASSQGTGWTDTQYF
DNA: TGTGCCAGCAGCCAAGGGACAGGGTGGACAGATACGCAGTATTTT
D: TRBD1
J: TRBJ2-3
size: few
V: TRBV3-1

CDR3: CASSRYSHVDTEAFF
DNA: TGCGCCAGCAGCCGCTATTCACACGTTGACACTGAAGCTTTCTTT
D: NA
J: TRBJ1-1
size: few
V: TRBV5-1

CDR3: CASSLRQGLSGANVLTF
DNA: TGTGCCAGCAGCTTACGACAGGGACTCTCTGGGGCCAACGTCCTGACTTTC
D: NA
J: TRBJ2-6
size: NA
V: TRBV11-3

CDR3: CASSLGDRVGANVLTF
DNA: TGTGCCAGCAGCTTAGGTGACAGGGTTGGGGCCAACGTCCTGACTTTC
D: TRBD1
J: TRBJ2-6
size: NA
V: TRBV7-8

CDR3: CASSVATGGGTGELFF
DNA: TGTGCCAGCAGCGTAGCTACGGGGGGCGGGACCGGGGAGCTGTTTTTT
D: NA
J: TRBJ2-2
size: few
V: TRBV9

CDR3: CASSPHVDRANTEAFF
DNA: TGTGCCAGCTCACCTCATGTCGACAGGGCGAACACTGAAGCTTTCTTT
D: TRBD1
J: TRBJ1-1
size: many
V: TRBV18

CDR3: CASSQGVSDEKLFF
DNA: TGTGCCAGCAGCCAAGGGGTATCGGATGAAAAACTGTTTTTT
D: NA
J: TRBJ1-4
size: few
V: TRBV3-1

CDR3: CASSSRAGKNIQYF
DNA: TGTGCCAGCAGCTCCCGGGCTGGCAAAAACATTCAGTACTTC
D: NA
J: TRBJ2-4
size: NA
V: TRBV5-6

CDR3: CASSTRPDTQYF
DNA: TGTGCCAGCTCAACTAGGCCAGATACGCAGTATTTT
D: NA
J: TRBJ2-3
size: few
V: TRBV18

CDR3: CASSLWPNTEAFF
DNA: TGTGCCAGCAGCTTATGGCCCAACACTGAAGCTTTCTTT
D: NA
J: TRBJ1-1
size: NA
V: TRBV7-2

CDR3: CSAGLDTEAFF
DNA: TGCAGTGCTGGGCTGGACACTGAAGCTTTCTTT
D: NA
J: TRBJ1-1
size: NA
V: TRBV20-1

CDR3: CASSFLQGEETQYF
DNA: TGTGCCAGCAGCTTTTTACAGGGGGAAGAGACCCAGTACTTC
D: TRBD1
J: TRBJ2-5
size: NA
V: TRBV5-6

CDR3: CASSATSGRGNEQFF
DNA: TGTGCCAGCAGCGCAACTAGCGGGAGGGGGAATGAGCAGTTCTTC
D: TRBD2
J: TRBJ2-1
size: NA
V: TRBV3-1

CDR3: CASSEAKSRGRGFF
DNA: TGTGCCAGCAGTGAAGCGAAGTCCCGGGGGCGCGGGTTCTTT
D: NA
J: TRBJ1-1
size: NA
V: TRBV6-1

CDR3: CASSLAYLAGNTEAFF
DNA: TGCGCCAGCAGCTTGGCCTATTTGGCAGGTAACACTGAAGCTTTCTTT
D: NA
J: TRBJ1-1
size: few
V: TRBV5-1

CDR3: CSAGRTGVNTEAFF
DNA: TGCAGTGCTGGTCGGACAGGGGTGAACACTGAAGCTTTCTTT
D: TRBD1
J: TRBJ1-1
size: few
V: TRBV20-1

CDR3: CSAATTRIETQYF
DNA: TGCAGTGCCGCAACCACTAGAATTGAGACCCAGTACTTC
D: NA
J: TRBJ2-5
size: few
V: TRBV20-1

CDR3: CASSLSPESYGYTF
DNA: TGTGCCAGCAGCTTGTCTCCAGAAAGCTATGGCTACACCTTC
D: NA
J: TRBJ1-2
size: few
V: TRBV5-6

CDR3: CSARGSGTSGNQETQYF
DNA: TGCAGTGCTAGAGGTTCAGGGACTAGCGGCAACCAAGAGACCCAGTACTTC
D: TRBD2
J: TRBJ2-5
size: NA
V: TRBV20-1

CDR3: CASSERFAGGPNEQFF
DNA: TGTGCCAGCAGTGAAAGGTTTGCGGGAGGGCCCAATGAGCAGTTCTTC
D: TRBD2
J: TRBJ2-1
size: few
V: TRBV2

CDR3: CASSSSGLTYEQYF
DNA: TGTGCCAGCAGCTCATCCGGTCTAACCTACGAGCAGTACTTC
D: NA
J: TRBJ2-7
size: NA
V: TRBV5-5

CDR3: CASSQDWRDTIYF
DNA: TGTGCCAGCAGCCAAGATTGGCGGGACACCATATATTTT
D: NA
J: TRBJ1-3
size: NA
V: TRBV3-1

CDR3: CASTVGGQGEKLFF
DNA: TGCGCCAGCACCGTCGGGGGACAGGGTGAAAAACTGTTTTTT
D: TRBD1
J: TRBJ1-4
size: NA
V: TRBV5-1

CDR3: CASEGGGLEQFF
DNA: TGTGCCAGCGAGGGGGGAGGGTTAGAGCAGTTCTTC
D: NA
J: TRBJ2-1
size: NA
V: TRBV7-2

CDR3: CATSRDERRYYGYTF
DNA: TGTGCCACCAGCAGAGATGAAAGGAGGTACTATGGCTACACCTTC
D: NA
J: TRBJ1-2
size: NA
V: TRBV15

CDR3: CASSLLDEQFF
DNA: TGCGCCAGCAGCTTGCTCGATGAGCAGTTCTTC
D: NA
J: TRBJ2-1
size: many
V: TRBV5-1

CDR3: CASSVGLAGYNEQFF
DNA: TGTGCCAGCAGCGTCGGACTAGCGGGGTACAATGAGCAGTTCTTC
D: TRBD2
J: TRBJ2-1
size: many
V: TRBV9

CDR3: CASSYSTRGHGYTF
DNA: TGTGCCAGCAGTTACTCGACCAGGGGGCATGGCTACACCTTC
D: TRBD1
J: TRBJ1-2
size: NA
V: TRBV6-5

CDR3: CASGQNWGRGAQETQYF
DNA: TGTGCTAGTGGACAAAATTGGGGGAGGGGGGCCCAAGAGACCCAGTACTTC
D: NA
J: TRBJ2-5
size: many
V: TRBV12-5

CDR3: CASSEGSGRLNYEQFF
DNA: TGTGCCAGCAGTGAAGGTAGCGGGAGGTTAAACTATGAGCAGTTCTTC
D: TRBD2
J: TRBJ2-1
size: NA
V: TRBV2

CDR3: CASSLSLGTVYGYTF
DNA: TGTGCCAGCAGCTTAAGTCTAGGGACAGTTTATGGCTACACCTTC
D: TRBD1
J: TRBJ1-2
size: few
V: TRBV7-9

CDR3: CASSLLVGQGRNEQFF
DNA: TGTGCCAGCAGTTTATTGGTCGGACAGGGAAGGAATGAGCAGTTCTTC
D: TRBD1
J: TRBJ2-1
size: few
V: TRBV12-3/TRBV12-4

CDR3: CASSLTRDSNTGELFF
DNA: TGTGCCAGCAGCTTAACCCGGGACAGCAACACCGGGGAGCTGTTTTTT
D: TRBD1
J: TRBJ2-2
size: few
V: TRBV7-9

CDR3: CASSLDHLADTQYF
DNA: TGTGCCAGCAGTCTCGACCACCTGGCAGATACGCAGTATTTT
D: NA
J: TRBJ2-3
size: NA
V: TRBV12-3/TRBV12-4

CDR3: CASSNGLAGVKYF
DNA: TGTGCCAGCAGCAACGGTCTAGCGGGAGTGAAGTATTTT
D: TRBD2
J: TRBJ2-3
size: NA
V: TRBV28

CDR3: CSARRYRGTVHSSYNEQFF
DNA: TGCAGTGCTAGGCGCTACAGGGGGACCGTTCACAGCTCCTACAATGAGCAGTTCTTC
D: TRBD1
J: TRBJ2-1
size: NA
V: TRBV20-1

CDR3: CSAPLGGGQETQYF
DNA: TGCAGCGCCCCCCTCGGGGGTGGCCAAGAGACCCAGTACTTC
D: NA
J: TRBJ2-5
size: NA
V: TRBV29-1

CDR3: CASSPWDGREKLFF
DNA: TGTGCCAGCAGCCCCTGGGACGGTCGGGAAAAACTGTTTTTT
D: NA
J: TRBJ1-4
size: few
V: TRBV7-8

CDR3: CASSLNNSPLHF
DNA: TGCGCCAGCAGCTTGAATAATTCACCCCTCCACTTT
D: NA
J: TRBJ1-6
size: NA
V: TRBV5-1

CDR3: CASSSGTSGSRINEQFF
DNA: TGTGCCAGCAGCTCCGGGACTAGCGGGAGTCGTATCAATGAGCAGTTCTTC
D: TRBD2
J: TRBJ2-1
size: few
V: TRBV7-6

CDR3: CASTQETQGPGANVLTF
DNA: TGTGCCAGCACCCAGGAAACCCAAGGGCCTGGGGCCAACGTCCTGACTTTC
D: NA
J: TRBJ2-6
size: NA
V: TRBV6-1

CDR3: CASSPRGGKTQYF
DNA: TGTGCCAGCAGCCCACGGGGGGGGAAGACCCAGTACTTC
D: TRBD2
J: TRBJ2-5
size: NA
V: TRBV3-1

CDR3: CASSPLRLAGSNEQFF
DNA: TGTGCCAGCAGCCCCCTTCGGCTAGCGGGCTCCAATGAGCAGTTCTTC
D: TRBD2
J: TRBJ2-1
size: NA
V: TRBV11-2

CDR3: CASSEVGSGRNEQYF
DNA: TGTGCCAGCAGTGAAGTAGGGAGCGGGAGGAACGAGCAGTACTTC
D: TRBD2
J: TRBJ2-7
size: few
V: TRBV6-1

CDR3: CASRETGTRKKFF
DNA: TGTGCCAGCAGAGAGACCGGGACTAGAAAAAAGTTCTTC
D: TRBD2
J: TRBJ2-1
size: NA
V: TRBV3-1

CDR3: CSASGWGNEQFF
DNA: TGCAGTGCTAGCGGGTGGGGCAATGAGCAGTTCTTC
D: NA
J: TRBJ2-1
size: NA
V: TRBV20-1

CDR3: CASSLSWGASDQPQHF
DNA: TGTGCCAGCAGCTTAAGTTGGGGGGCCAGCGATCAGCCCCAGCATTTT
D: NA
J: TRBJ1-5
size: NA
V: TRBV7-9

CDR3: CSVDPGGFYGYTF
DNA: TGCAGCGTTGACCCGGGGGGCTTCTATGGCTACACCTTC
D: NA
J: TRBJ1-2
size: NA
V: TRBV29-1

CDR3: CASNRQGGKDTGELFF
DNA: TGCGCCAGCAACAGACAGGGAGGAAAGGACACCGGGGAGCTGTTTTTT
D: NA
J: TRBJ2-2
size: few
V: TRBV5-1

CDR3: CASSSSGGNTEAFF
DNA: TGCGCCAGCAGCTCCTCCGGGGGGAACACTGAAGCTTTCTTT
D: NA
J: TRBJ1-1
size: few
V: TRBV5-1

CDR3: CASSSSSGRAGTQYF
DNA: TGTGCCAGCAGCTCTTCTAGCGGGAGGGCCGGGACCCAGTACTTC
D: TRBD2
J: TRBJ2-5
size: NA
V: TRBV5-4

CDR3: CASSLAGYESEQYF
DNA: TGTGCCAGCAGTTTAGCGGGCTATGAATCCGAGCAGTACTTC
D: NA
J: TRBJ2-7
size: many
V: TRBV12-3/TRBV12-4

CDR3: CASAKGGSDTQYF
DNA: TGTGCCAGCGCAAAGGGGGGGTCAGATACGCAGTATTTT
D: NA
J: TRBJ2-3
size: NA
V: TRBV4-2

CDR3: CATSDTGQGGETQYF
DNA: TGTGCCACCAGTGACACTGGACAGGGCGGAGAGACCCAGTACTTC
D: TRBD1
J: TRBJ2-5
size: many
V: TRBV24-1

CDR3: CASSVRDRGRGEQFF
DNA: TGCGCCAGCAGCGTCCGGGACAGGGGACGGGGTGAGCAGTTCTTC
D: TRBD1
J: TRBJ2-1
size: NA
V: TRBV5-1

CDR3: CASSWRPRGAGEAFF
DNA: TGCGCCAGCAGCTGGCGGCCCCGAGGGGCCGGTGAAGCTTTCTTT
D: NA
J: TRBJ1-1
size: few
V: TRBV5-1

CDR3: CASSQISEAFF
DNA: TGTGCCAGCAGCCAAATATCTGAAGCTTTCTTT
D: NA
J: TRBJ1-1
size: NA
V: TRBV14